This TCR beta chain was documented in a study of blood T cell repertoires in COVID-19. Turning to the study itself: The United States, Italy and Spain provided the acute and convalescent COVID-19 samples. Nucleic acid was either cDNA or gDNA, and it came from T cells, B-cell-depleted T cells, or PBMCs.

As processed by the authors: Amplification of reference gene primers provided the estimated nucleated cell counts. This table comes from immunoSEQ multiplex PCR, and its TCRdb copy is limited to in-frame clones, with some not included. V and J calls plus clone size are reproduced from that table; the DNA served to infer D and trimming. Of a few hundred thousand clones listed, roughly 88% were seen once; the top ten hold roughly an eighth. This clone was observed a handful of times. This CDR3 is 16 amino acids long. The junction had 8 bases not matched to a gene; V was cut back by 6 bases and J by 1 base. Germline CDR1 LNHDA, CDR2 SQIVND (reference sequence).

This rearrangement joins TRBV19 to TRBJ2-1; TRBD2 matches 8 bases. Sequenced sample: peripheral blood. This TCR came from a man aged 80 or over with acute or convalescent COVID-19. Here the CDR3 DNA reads TGTGCCAGTAGCCAAACCCCGGGAGGGTCCTACAATGAGCAGTTCTTC. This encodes CASSQTPGGSYNEQFF. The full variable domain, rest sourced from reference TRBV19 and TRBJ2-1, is DGGITQSPKYLFRKEGQNVTLSCEQNLNHDAMYWYRQDPGQGLRLIYYSQIVNDFQKGDIAEGYSVSREKKESFPLTVTSAQKNPTAFYLCASSQTPGGSYNEQFFGPGTRLTVL.